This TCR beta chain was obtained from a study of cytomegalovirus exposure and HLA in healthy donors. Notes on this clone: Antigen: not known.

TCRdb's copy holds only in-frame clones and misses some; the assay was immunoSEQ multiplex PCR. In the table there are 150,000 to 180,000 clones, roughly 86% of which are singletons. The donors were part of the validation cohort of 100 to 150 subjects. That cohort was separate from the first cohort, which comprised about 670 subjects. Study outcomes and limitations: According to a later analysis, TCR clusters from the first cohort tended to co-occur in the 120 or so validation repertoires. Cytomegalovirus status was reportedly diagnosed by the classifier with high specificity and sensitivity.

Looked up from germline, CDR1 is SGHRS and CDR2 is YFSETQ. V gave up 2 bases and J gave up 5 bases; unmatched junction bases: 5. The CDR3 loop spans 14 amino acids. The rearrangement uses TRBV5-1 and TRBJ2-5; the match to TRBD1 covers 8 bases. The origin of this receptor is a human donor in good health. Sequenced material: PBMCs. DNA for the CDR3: TGCGCCAGCAGCTTCGGACAGGGATGGGAGACCCAGTACTTC. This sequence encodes CASSFGQGWETQYF.